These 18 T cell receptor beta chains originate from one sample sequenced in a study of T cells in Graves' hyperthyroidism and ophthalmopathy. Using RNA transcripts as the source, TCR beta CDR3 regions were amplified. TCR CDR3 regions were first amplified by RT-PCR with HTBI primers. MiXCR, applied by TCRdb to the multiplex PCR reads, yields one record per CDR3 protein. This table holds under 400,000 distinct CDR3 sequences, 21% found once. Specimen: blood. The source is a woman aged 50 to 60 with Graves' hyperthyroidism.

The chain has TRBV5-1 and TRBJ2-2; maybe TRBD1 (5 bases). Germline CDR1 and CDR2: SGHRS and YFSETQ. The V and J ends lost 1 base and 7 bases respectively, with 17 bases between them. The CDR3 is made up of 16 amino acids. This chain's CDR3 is CASSLSGQSTVGELFF. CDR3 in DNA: TGCGCCAGCAGCTTGTCCGGGCAGTCGACAGTCGGGGAGCTGTTTTTT.

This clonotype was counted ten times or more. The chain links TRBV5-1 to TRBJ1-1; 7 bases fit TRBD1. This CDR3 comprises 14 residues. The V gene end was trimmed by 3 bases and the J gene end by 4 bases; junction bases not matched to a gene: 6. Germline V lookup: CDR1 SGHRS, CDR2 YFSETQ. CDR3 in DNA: TGCGCCAGCAGCTACCAGACAGGGAGCACTGAAGCTTTCTTT. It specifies CASSYQTGSTEAFF.

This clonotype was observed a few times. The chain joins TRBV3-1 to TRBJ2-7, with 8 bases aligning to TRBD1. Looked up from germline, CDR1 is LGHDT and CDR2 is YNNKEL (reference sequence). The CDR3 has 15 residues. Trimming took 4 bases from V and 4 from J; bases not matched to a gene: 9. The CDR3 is CASSRTGTGSYEQYF. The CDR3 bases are TGTGCCAGCAGCCGAACCGGGACAGGATCTTACGAGCAGTACTTC.

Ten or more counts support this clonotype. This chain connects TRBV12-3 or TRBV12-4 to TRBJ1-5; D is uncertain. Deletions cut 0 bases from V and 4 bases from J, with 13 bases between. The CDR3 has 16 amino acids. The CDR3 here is CASSLAQPVLNQPQHF. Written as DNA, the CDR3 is TGTGCCAGCAGTTTAGCCCAACCCGTCCTGAATCAGCCCCAGCATTTT.

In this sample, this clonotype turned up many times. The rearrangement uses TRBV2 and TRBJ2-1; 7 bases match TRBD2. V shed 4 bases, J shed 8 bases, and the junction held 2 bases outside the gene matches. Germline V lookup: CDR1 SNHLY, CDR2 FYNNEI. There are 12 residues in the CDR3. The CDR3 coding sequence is TGTGCCAGCAGTGGGGGGGGGTATGAGCAGTTCTTC. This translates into CASSGGGYEQFF.

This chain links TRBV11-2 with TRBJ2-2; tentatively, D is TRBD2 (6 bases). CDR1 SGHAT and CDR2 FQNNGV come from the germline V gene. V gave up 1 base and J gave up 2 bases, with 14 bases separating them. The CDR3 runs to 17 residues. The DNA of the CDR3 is TGTGCCAGCAGCTTAGCCCTCCGGACTACCAACACCGGGGAGCTGTTTTTT. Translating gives CASSLALRTTNTGELFF.

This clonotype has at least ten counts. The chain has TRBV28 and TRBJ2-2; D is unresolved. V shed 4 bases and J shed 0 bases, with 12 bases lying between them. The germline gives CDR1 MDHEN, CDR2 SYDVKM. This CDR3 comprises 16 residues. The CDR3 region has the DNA TGTGCCAGCAGTTCCCGCCTCATATCGAACACCGGGGAGCTGTTTTTT. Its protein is CASSSRLISNTGELFF.

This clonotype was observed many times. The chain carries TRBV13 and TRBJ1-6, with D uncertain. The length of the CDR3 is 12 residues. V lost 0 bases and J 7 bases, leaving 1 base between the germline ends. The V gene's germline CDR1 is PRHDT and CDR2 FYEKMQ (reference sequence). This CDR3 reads CASSLGNSPLHF. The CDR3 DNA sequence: TGTGCCAGCAGCTTAGGGAATTCACCCCTCCACTTT.

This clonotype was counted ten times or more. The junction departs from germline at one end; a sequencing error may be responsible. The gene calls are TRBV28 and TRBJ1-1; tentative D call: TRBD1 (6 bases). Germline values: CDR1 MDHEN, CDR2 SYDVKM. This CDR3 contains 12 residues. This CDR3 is CAVGQGRTEAFF. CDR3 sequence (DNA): TGCGCCGTCGGCCAGGGGCGCACTGAAGCTTTCTTT.

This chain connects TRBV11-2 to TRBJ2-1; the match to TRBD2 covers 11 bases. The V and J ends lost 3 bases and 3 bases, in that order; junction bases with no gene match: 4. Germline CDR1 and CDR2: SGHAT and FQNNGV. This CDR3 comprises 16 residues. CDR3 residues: CASSFPLAGGYNEQFF. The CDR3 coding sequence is TGTGCCAGCAGCTTCCCCCTAGCGGGAGGCTACAATGAGCAGTTCTTC.

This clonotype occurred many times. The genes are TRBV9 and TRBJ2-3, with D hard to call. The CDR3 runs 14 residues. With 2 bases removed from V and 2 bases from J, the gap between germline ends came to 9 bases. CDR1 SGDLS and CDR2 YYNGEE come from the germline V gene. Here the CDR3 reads CASSVLANTDTQYF. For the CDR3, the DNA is TGTGCCAGCAGCGTTCTGGCGAACACAGATACGCAGTATTTT. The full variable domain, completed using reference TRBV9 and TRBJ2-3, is DSGVTQTPKHLITATGQRVTLRCSPRSGDLSVYWYQQSLDQGLQFLIQYYNGEERAKGNILERFSAQQFPDLHSELNLSSLELGDSALYFCASSVLANTDTQYFGPGTRLTVL.

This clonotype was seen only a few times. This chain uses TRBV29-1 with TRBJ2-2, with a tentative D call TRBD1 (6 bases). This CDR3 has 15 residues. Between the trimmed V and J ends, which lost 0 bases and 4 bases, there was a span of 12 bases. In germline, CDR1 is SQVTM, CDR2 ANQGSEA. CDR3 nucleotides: TGCAGCGTTGAAGATGGGGGCAGGGGCACCGGGGAGCTGTTTTTT. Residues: CSVEDGGRGTGELFF.

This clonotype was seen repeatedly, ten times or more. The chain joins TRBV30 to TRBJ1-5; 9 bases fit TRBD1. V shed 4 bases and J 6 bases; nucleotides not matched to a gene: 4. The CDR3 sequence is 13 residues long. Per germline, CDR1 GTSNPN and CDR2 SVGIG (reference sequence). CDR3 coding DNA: TGTGCCTGGAAACAGGGGGCGGCTCAGCCCCAGCATTTT. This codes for CAWKQGAAQPQHF.

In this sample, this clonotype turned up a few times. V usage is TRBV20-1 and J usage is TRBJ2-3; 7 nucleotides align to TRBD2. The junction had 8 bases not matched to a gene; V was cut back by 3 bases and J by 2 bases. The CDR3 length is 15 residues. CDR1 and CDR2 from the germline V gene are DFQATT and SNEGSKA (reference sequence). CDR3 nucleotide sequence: TGCAGTGCTAGTGGGACTATACTAAACACAGATACGCAGTATTTT. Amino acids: CSASGTILNTDTQYF.

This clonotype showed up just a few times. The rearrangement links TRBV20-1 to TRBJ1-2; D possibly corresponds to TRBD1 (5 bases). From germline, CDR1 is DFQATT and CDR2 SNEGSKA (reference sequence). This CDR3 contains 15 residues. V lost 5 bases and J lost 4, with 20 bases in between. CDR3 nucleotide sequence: TGCAGTGCTCCCCCACGAGGAACAGGCCCCTATGGCTACACCTTC. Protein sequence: CSAPPRGTGPYGYTF.

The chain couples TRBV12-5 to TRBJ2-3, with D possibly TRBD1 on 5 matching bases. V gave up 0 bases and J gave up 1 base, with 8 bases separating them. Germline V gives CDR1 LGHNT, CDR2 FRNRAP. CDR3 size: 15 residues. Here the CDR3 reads CASGLVAGRTDTQYF. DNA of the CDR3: TGTGCTAGTGGTTTGGTAGCAGGGCGCACAGATACGCAGTATTTT.

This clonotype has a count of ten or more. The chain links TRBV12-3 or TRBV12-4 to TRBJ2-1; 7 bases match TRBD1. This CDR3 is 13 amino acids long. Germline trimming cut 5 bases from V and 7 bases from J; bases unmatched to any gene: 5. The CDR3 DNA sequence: TGTGCCAGCAGTCCGACAGGGAGAAATGAGCAGTTCTTC. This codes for CASSPTGRNEQFF.

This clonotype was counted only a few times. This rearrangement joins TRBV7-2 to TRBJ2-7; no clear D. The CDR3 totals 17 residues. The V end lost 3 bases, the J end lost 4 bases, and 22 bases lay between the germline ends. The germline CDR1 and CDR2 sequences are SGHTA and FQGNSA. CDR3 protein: CASSLVLSVERFYEQYF. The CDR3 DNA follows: TGTGCCAGCAGCTTGGTTTTATCGGTCGAGAGATTTTACGAGCAGTACTTC. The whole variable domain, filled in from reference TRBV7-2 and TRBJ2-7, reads GAGVSQSPSNKVTEKGKDVELRCDPISGHTALYWYRQSLGQGLEFLIYFQGNSAPDKSGLPSDRFSAERTGGSVSTLTIQRTQQEDSAVYLCASSLVLSVERFYEQYFGPGTRLTVT.